This T cell receptor beta chain is drawn from a study of blood T cell repertoires in COVID-19. There are 14 residues in the CDR3. The V gene's germline CDR1 is SGHKS and CDR2 YYEKEE (reference sequence). With 1 base removed from V and 0 bases from J, the gap between germline ends came to 7 bases. Per the study methods: It was from reference gene primer amplification that nucleated cell counts were estimated. Profiled with immunoSEQ multiplex PCR; TCRdb holds only in-frame clones, not every one. The D gene and trimming were derived from the DNA, and the V and J assignments and clone size from that table. The repertoire holds about 89,000 clones, around 90% seen once, with about 15% in the top ten.

The chain joins TRBV5-5 to TRBJ1-2; D uncertain. This TCR was sampled from a male donor with acute or convalescent COVID-19. The sample taken for sequencing was peripheral blood. Here the CDR3 DNA reads TGTGCCAGCAGCTTGTGGAGTTCTAACTATGGCTACACCTTC. It codes for CASSLWSSNYGYTF.